The 24 T cell receptor beta chains presented below share a single source sample, sequenced in a study of technical replicates of blood from a handful of donors. Assay: immunoSEQ multiplex PCR; the TCRdb copy retains only in-frame clones and omits some. The sample holds roughly 71,000 clones; around 90% are singletons and the top ten take around 0.34%. Material: T cells isolated from PBMCs. These receptors were obtained from a human donor in good health.

This chain connects TRBV7-2 to TRBJ1-1; a weak D match, TRBD1 (5 bases). The CDR3 has 15 residues. V was shortened by 5 bases and J by 5 bases, with 18 bases between the two germline ends. Germline CDR1 is SGHTA and CDR2 is FQGNSA. CDR3 sequence reads: CASSRVGGTGTEAFF. CDR3 DNA: TGTGCCAGCAGCAGGGTCGGGGGGACTGGAACTGAAGCTTTCTTT.

V is TRBV5-1 and J is TRBJ2-1, with D possibly being TRBD2 (5 bases). Germline-derived CDR1 and CDR2 are SGHRS and YFSETQ. The CDR3 contains 13 residues. The V and J ends lost 5 bases and 9 bases respectively, with 15 bases between them. The CDR3 sequence is CASRWTESGEQFF. The CDR3, as DNA: TGCGCCAGCAGATGGACTGAATCGGGTGAGCAGTTCTTC.

V and J are TRBV5-1 and TRBJ2-3; 10 nucleotides match TRBD2. The V gene's germline CDR1 is SGHRS and CDR2 YFSETQ. This CDR3 is built from 17 residues. V lost 0 bases and J lost 1; bases outside the gene matches: 5. CDR3 sequence (DNA): TGCGCCAGCAGCTTGGCTTCTAGCGGGAGAGGCACAGATACGCAGTATTTT. This sequence encodes CASSLASSGRGTDTQYF.

This clone was seen just once. V gene TRBV21-1 combines with J gene TRBJ2-1; no check of the table's D call, TRBD1, against the DNA was made. TRBV21-1 is given as a pseudogene. The CDR3 consists of 16 residues. For the CDR3, the DNA is TGTGCCAGCAGCAAAGTAACCCGCCCAGGGCTGCGTGAGCAGTTCTTC. It codes for CASSKVTRPGLREQFF.

In nucleotides, the CDR3 is TGTGCCAGTAGATCCAGGACTAGCGGGAACACCGGGGAGCTGTTTTTT. Translating it yields CASRSRTSGNTGELFF. The chain couples TRBV19 to TRBJ2-2; 10 bases map to TRBD2. The CDR3 has 16 amino acids. J lost 1 base, V lost 6 bases, and 5 bases had no gene match. Germline CDR1 reads LNHDA; CDR2 reads SQIVND (reference sequence).

The chain employs TRBV10-3 and TRBJ1-1; 10 bases agree with TRBD1. Trimming cost V 8 bases and J 4 bases; bases outside gene matches: 4. In germline, CDR1 is ENHRY, CDR2 SYGVKD. The CDR3 is 13 residues long. For the CDR3, the DNA is TGTGCCATCTCTCGGGACAGGGGCACTGAAGCTTTCTTT. This gives the protein CAISRDRGTEAFF.

The chain uses TRBV7-2 and TRBJ2-7; 8 bases are shared with TRBD1. The V and J ends lost 5 bases and 2 bases, in that order; junction bases with no gene match: 5. The germline V gene encodes CDR1 SGHTA and CDR2 FQGNSA. This CDR3 has 14 residues. CDR3 DNA: TGTGCCAGCAGCCCCGGGGACAGGACCTACGAGCAGTACTTC. This sequence encodes CASSPGDRTYEQYF.

This chain joins TRBV5-5 and TRBJ2-5; perhaps TRBD1 as D (6 bases). The CDR3 loop spans 12 amino acids. V was shortened by 3 bases and J by 5 bases, with 8 bases between the two germline ends. CDR1 is SGHKS, CDR2 YYEKEE, per germline (reference sequence). CDR3 sequence (DNA): TGTGCCAGCAGCTACAGGGATGAGACCCAGTACTTC. This gives the protein CASSYRDETQYF.

The chain combines TRBV4-1 with TRBJ2-2, with TRBD2 as a possible D gene (5 bases). Trimming took off 1 base at V and 6 bases at J, with 21 bases between the two ends. The CDR3 consists of 18 residues. In germline, CDR1 is MGHRA, CDR2 YSYEKL. The CDR3 DNA reads as TGCGCCAGCAGCCAAGTCGCAAGGACTTCCTTATGGGCCGGGGAGCTGTTTTTT. Translating gives CASSQVARTSLWAGELFF.

The rearrangement uses TRBV13 and TRBJ2-2; maybe TRBD2 (5 bases). With 7 bases removed from V and 3 bases from J, the gap between germline ends came to 21 bases. From germline, CDR1 is PRHDT and CDR2 FYEKMQ (reference sequence). The CDR3 is made up of 17 amino acids. As DNA, the CDR3 is TGTGCCAGCACCAAAGGACTTCCCCTAAGGCACACCGGGGAGCTGTTTTTT. This codes for CASTKGLPLRHTGELFF.

The V and J genes are TRBV28 and TRBJ1-2; 7 positions agree with TRBD1. The germline CDR1 and CDR2 sequences are MDHEN and SYDVKM. This CDR3 spans 17 amino acids. Trimming cost V 7 bases and J 3 bases; bases outside gene matches: 17. The CDR3 region is CASTLLRQGSTDYGYTF. The CDR3 DNA is TGTGCCAGCACTCTCCTGAGACAGGGATCCACTGACTATGGCTACACCTTC.

In its sample, this clone was seen once. This chain uses TRBV11-3 with TRBJ1-1; D gene unclear. V dropped 3 bases and J dropped 4 bases, with 9 bases sitting between them. The CDR3 contains 13 residues. Germline V gives CDR1 SGHNT, CDR2 YENEEA. The CDR3 protein is CASSFGEGTEAFF. For the CDR3, the DNA is TGTGCCAGCAGCTTCGGGGAGGGCACTGAAGCTTTCTTT.

The chain combines TRBV6-6 with TRBJ2-2; TRBD1 matches at 9 bases. V lost 2 bases and J lost 5; bases outside the gene matches: 3. The CDR3 has 15 residues. Germline CDR1 reads MNHNY; CDR2 reads SVGAGI (reference sequence). CDR3 loop: CASSYRDRVTGELFF. The CDR3 DNA reads as TGTGCCAGCAGTTACCGGGACAGGGTTACCGGGGAGCTGTTTTTT.

The CDR3 DNA reads as TGTGCCTGGAGTTTCGGGGGGGACAATGAGCAGTTCTTC. Its protein product is CAWSFGGDNEQFF. This sequence joins TRBV30 and TRBJ2-1, with 8 bases identical to TRBD2. After removal of 2 bases from V and 5 bases from J, the junction contained 2 bases not matched to a gene. Germline V gene sequence: CDR1 GTSNPN, CDR2 SVGIG (reference sequence). The CDR3 runs 13 residues.

J is TRBJ2-1 and V is TRBV4-1, with 7 bases aligning to TRBD1. Trimming cost V 9 bases and J 3 bases; bases outside gene matches: 8. The CDR3 length is 14 residues. Germline V gene data show CDR1 as MGHRA and CDR2 as YSYEKL. The CDR3 DNA reads TGCGCCAGTTCTCCGGCAGGGGGCTACAATGAGCAGTTCTTC. Protein product: CASSPAGGYNEQFF.

The genes are TRBV5-1 and TRBJ1-1; weak D call: TRBD1 (6 bases). The V gene's germline CDR1 is SGHRS and CDR2 YFSETQ. Trimming left V 0 bases short and J 0 bases short, with 9 bases between. CDR3 length: 15 amino acids. CDR3 in DNA: TGCGCCAGCAGCTTGGAGCCAGGGGTGAACACTGAAGCTTTCTTT. Residues: CASSLEPGVNTEAFF.

CDR3 residues: CASRLQDTEAFF. CDR3 DNA sequence: TGTGCCAGCAGACTACAAGACACTGAAGCTTTCTTT. The chain employs TRBV5-6 and TRBJ1-1; no reliable D call. The V end lost 5 bases, the J end lost 3 bases, and 8 bases lay between the germline ends. Germline CDR1 SGHDT, CDR2 YYEEEE. The CDR3 has 12 residues. The variable domain in full, with the rest retrieved from reference TRBV5-6 and TRBJ1-1, is DAGVTQSPTHLIKTRGQQVTLRCSPKSGHDTVSWYQQALGQGPQFIFQYYEEEERQRGNFPDRFSGHQFPNYSSELNVNALLLGDSALYLCASRLQDTEAFFGQGTRLTVV.

This clone appeared a single time. The CDR3 reads CASSLSVTGGYGYTF. CDR3 DNA: TGTGCCAGCAGTTTATCCGTGACAGGGGGGTATGGCTACACCTTC. The chain couples TRBV28 to TRBJ1-2; 9 bases fit TRBD1. Losses at the gene ends were 1 base for V and 5 bases for J; bases not matched to a gene: 5. This CDR3 comprises 15 residues. Germline assignment: CDR1 MDHEN and CDR2 SYDVKM.

This chain joins TRBV9 and TRBJ1-5; D call uncertain. The CDR3 runs to 14 residues. V lost 3 bases to trimming and J lost 0 bases, with 7 bases between them. Per germline, CDR1 SGDLS and CDR2 YYNGEE. The CDR3 nucleotides are TGTGCCAGCAGCGCAGGATATAGCAATCAGCCCCAGCATTTT. Its translation: CASSAGYSNQPQHF.

V gene TRBV10-1 combines with J gene TRBJ1-5; D unclear. The CDR3 extends over 14 amino acids. Trimming cost V 1 base and J 8 bases, with 12 bases left between them. Looked up from germline, CDR1 is WNHNN and CDR2 is SYGVQD (reference sequence). This CDR3 is CASSEYSLSEPQHF. The CDR3 coding sequence is TGCGCCAGCAGTGAGTACAGCTTATCGGAGCCCCAGCATTTT.

The rearrangement links TRBV15 to TRBJ2-5; D gene ambiguous. The CDR3 is 15 amino acids. Trimming removed 0 bases at V and 2 bases at J, with 10 bases between. In germline, CDR1 is LNHNV, CDR2 YYDKDF (reference sequence). The CDR3 sequence: CATSRDPGTQETQYF. DNA for the CDR3: TGTGCCACCAGCAGAGATCCAGGTACTCAAGAGACCCAGTACTTC.

The V gene is TRBV7-8, the J gene TRBJ1-5, with a weak D call TRBD1 (6 bases). Trimming took 5 bases from V and 3 from J, leaving 17 bases between them. CDR1 and CDR2 from the germline V gene are SGHVS and FQNEAQ. The CDR3 has 16 amino acids. The CDR3 coding sequence is TGTGCCAGCAGCCAAATCGCGGGGGCCTACAATCAGCCCCAGCATTTT. The encoded protein is CASSQIAGAYNQPQHF.

This chain joins TRBV28 and TRBJ2-7, with D possibly matching TRBD2 (6 bases). V was cut by 3 bases and J by 1 base, with 7 bases left in between. Germline CDR1 reads MDHEN; CDR2 reads SYDVKM. CDR3 length: 13 amino acids. CDR3: CASSFAGSYEQYF. The CDR3, as DNA: TGTGCCAGCAGTTTTGCGGGGTCCTACGAGCAGTACTTC.

The CDR3 nucleotides are TGTGCCAGGGGGCCTGCTAACTCAGATACGCAGTATTTT. It codes for CARGPANSDTQYF. This sequence joins TRBV2 and TRBJ2-3, with D possibly TRBD1 on 5 matching bases. This CDR3 region has 13 residues. Trimming left V 9 bases short and J 4 bases short, with 14 bases between. CDR1 and CDR2 from the germline V gene are SNHLY and FYNNEI. The full variable domain, completed using reference TRBV2 and TRBJ2-3, is EPEVTQTPSHQVTQMGQEVILRCVPISNHLYFYWYRQILGQKVEFLVSFYNNEISEKSEIFDDQFSVERPDGSNFTLKIRSTKLEDSAMYFCARGPANSDTQYFGPGTRLTVL.